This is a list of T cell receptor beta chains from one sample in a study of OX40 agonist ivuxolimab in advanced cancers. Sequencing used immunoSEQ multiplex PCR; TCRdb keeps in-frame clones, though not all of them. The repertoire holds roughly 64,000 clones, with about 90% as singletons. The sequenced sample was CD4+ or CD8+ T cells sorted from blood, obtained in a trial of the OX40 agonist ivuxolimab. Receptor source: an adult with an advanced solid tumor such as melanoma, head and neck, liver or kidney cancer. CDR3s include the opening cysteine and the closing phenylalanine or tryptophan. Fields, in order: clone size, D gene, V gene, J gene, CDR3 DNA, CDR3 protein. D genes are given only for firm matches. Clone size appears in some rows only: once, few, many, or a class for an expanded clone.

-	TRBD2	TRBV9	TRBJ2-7	TGTGCCAGCAGCGTCGGTAGCGGGCCCTTCTACGAGCAGTACTTC	CASSVGSGPFYEQYF
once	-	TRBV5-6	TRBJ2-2	TGTGCCAGCACCTCGTATCTAGGGAGGATCACCGGGGAGCTGTTTTTT	CASTSYLGRITGELFF
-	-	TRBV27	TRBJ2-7	TGTGCCAGCAGTCCAGACGTCGTAGTGAACGAGCAGTACTTC	CASSPDVVVNEQYF
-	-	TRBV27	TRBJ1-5	TGTGCCAGCAAAAGTAAAGGAGGACAGAGCAATCAGCCCCAGCATTTT	CASKSKGGQSNQPQHF
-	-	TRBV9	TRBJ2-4	TGTGCCAGCACCCGGGGATCGGGTTTAGCCAAAAACATTCAGTACTTC	CASTRGSGLAKNIQYF
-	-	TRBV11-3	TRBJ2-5	TGTGCCAGCAGCGCTGAATCTGGGGCCCAGTACTTC	CASSAESGAQYF
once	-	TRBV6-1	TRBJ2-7	TGTGCCAGCAGGCGACTTGACTTTGGTTCCTACGAGCAGTACTTC	CASRRLDFGSYEQYF
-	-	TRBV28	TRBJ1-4	TGTGCCAGCAGTCCCGGGACCTATGAAAAACTGTTTTTT	CASSPGTYEKLFF
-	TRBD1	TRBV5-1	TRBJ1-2	TGTGCCAGCAGCTGGCCGGACAGGGGAGGATATGGCTACACCTTC	CASSWPDRGGYGYTF
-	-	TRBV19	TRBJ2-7	TGTGCCAGTAGTATCAACAGGCAGCGCAACGAGCAGTACTTC	CASSINRQRNEQYF
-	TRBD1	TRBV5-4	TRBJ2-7	TGTGCCAGCAGCCGGGGACAGGAGTCCTCGGGGCAGTACTTC	CASSRGQESSGQYF
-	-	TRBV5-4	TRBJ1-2	TGTGCCAGCAGGTTTGACATTAACTATGGCTACACCTTC	CASRFDINYGYTF
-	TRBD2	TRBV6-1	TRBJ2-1	TGTGCCAGCAGTGTTGAGGGAGGGCCGGGGAATGAGCAGTTCTTC	CASSVEGGPGNEQFF
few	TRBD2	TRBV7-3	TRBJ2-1	TGTGCCAGCAGCCAGGGGACTAGCGGGAGCAATGAGCAGTTCTTC	CASSQGTSGSNEQFF
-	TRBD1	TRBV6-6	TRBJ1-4	TGTGCCAGCAGATATCCCGGGACAGCTAATGAAAAACTGTTTTTT	CASRYPGTANEKLFF
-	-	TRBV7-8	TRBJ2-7	TGTGCCAGCAGCTTAGGTCGCGCTGGCGAGCAGTACTTC	CASSLGRAGEQYF
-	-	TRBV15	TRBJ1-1	TGTGCCACCAGCAGAGATACGGCGGGCACTGAAGCTTTCTTT	CATSRDTAGTEAFF
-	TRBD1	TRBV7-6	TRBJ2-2	TGTGCCAGCAGCTCGACAGGGGTCACCGGGGAGCTGTTTTTT	CASSSTGVTGELFF
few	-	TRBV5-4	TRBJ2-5	TGTGCCAGCAGCTTCCAGGGCGCCGAGACCCAGTACTTC	CASSFQGAETQYF